The rows below give T cell receptor beta chains drawn from one sample of a study of Ad26.COV2.S vaccination and SARS-CoV-2 variants. The table came from immunoSEQ multiplex PCR; TCRdb's copy has only in-frame clones and leaves some out. Seen here are 250,000 or so clones, roughly 89% observed once, and the top ten hold just under 3%. The sample here was peripheral blood, taken in a trial of Ad26.COV2.S vaccine versus placebo. These receptors were collected from a person between 18 and 65 years old who received the Ad26.COV2.S COVID-19 vaccine or a placebo. Both conserved end residues are part of each CDR3. Fields, in order: J gene, V gene, D gene, clone size, CDR3 length, CDR3 DNA, CDR3 protein. The D gene is left open where the match is weak. Some rows have no size entry. The others give once, few or many, or a class for an expanded clone.

TRBJ1-2 TRBV14 TRBD1 NA 14 TGTGCCAGCAGCCAAGAAGACAGGGTCGCTGGCTACACCTTC CASSQEDRVAGYTF
TRBJ1-6 TRBV14 NA NA 12 TGTGCCAGCAGGGACAATAATTCACCCCTCCACTTT CASRDNNSPLHF
TRBJ1-3 TRBV6-5 TRBD1 NA 14 TGTGCCAGCAGTACCGGACAGGGGGGGAACACCATATATTTT CASSTGQGGNTIYF
TRBJ1-1 TRBV9 NA NA 17 TGTGCCAGCAGCGTGGAACAGGGCCACGTTTTGAACACTGAAGCTTTCTTT CASSVEQGHVLNTEAFF
TRBJ2-2 TRBV6-5 NA NA 14 TGTGCCAGCAGAATGAGCAGGGGCCCCGGGGAGCTGTTTTTT CASRMSRGPGELFF
TRBJ1-2 TRBV19 NA once 14 TGTGCCAGTAGTATCAAGGAGGGCCACTATGGCTACACCTTC CASSIKEGHYGYTF
TRBJ2-1 TRBV18 NA NA 15 TGTGCCAGCTCACCATCCGCGCGAGGGAACAATGAGCAGTTCTTC CASSPSARGNNEQFF
TRBJ2-2 TRBV3-1/TRBV3-2 TRBD2 NA 18 TGTGCCAGCAGCCTGGGGGGGTGGAGGTTGCGGCTCACCGGGGAGCTGTTTTTT CASSLGGWRLRLTGELFF
TRBJ2-2 TRBV6-1 TRBD2 NA 16 TGTGCCAGCAGTGGCCGAGCGGGAGTAAGCACCGGGGAGCTGTTTTTT CASSGRAGVSTGELFF
TRBJ1-6 TRBV7-2 NA NA 15 TGTGCCAGCAGCTTAGAGGGCACCATTAATTCACCCCTCCACTTT CASSLEGTINSPLHF
TRBJ1-2 TRBV5-4 TRBD1 NA 12 TGTGCCAGCAGCTTAACAGGGGAGGGCTACACCTTC CASSLTGEGYTF
TRBJ1-2 TRBV19 NA NA 14 TGTGCCAGTAGTATAGGGGGGGAATTAAGTGGCTACACCTTC CASSIGGELSGYTF
TRBJ2-3 TRBV11-2 TRBD2 NA 17 TGTGCCAGCAGCCCCTCCCTGACTAGCGGGGGATCAGATACGCAGTATTTT CASSPSLTSGGSDTQYF
TRBJ1-1 TRBV6-2/TRBV6-3 TRBD1 few 14 TGTGCCAGCAGTTACCTACAGGGGGGTACTGAAGCTTTCTTT CASSYLQGGTEAFF
TRBJ1-2 TRBV18 NA once 13 TGTGCCAGCTCTCCTCAGGGGTACAATGGCTACACCTTC CASSPQGYNGYTF
TRBJ2-1 TRBV11-2 NA NA 16 TGTGCCAGCAGCAGCCGGGCCCAAAAGGCCACCAATGAGCAGTTCTTC CASSSRAQKATNEQFF
TRBJ1-5 TRBV24-1 NA NA 18 TGTGCCACCAGTGATTTCCAAGGGCAGGGGAAGGGCAATCAGCCCCAGCATTTT CATSDFQGQGKGNQPQHF
TRBJ2-3 TRBV7-7 NA NA 16 TGTGCCAGCAGCTTACTTCGGGGGTGCACGGCAGATACGCAGTATTTT CASSLLRGCTADTQYF
TRBJ2-2 TRBV7-3 TRBD2 NA 17 TGTGCCAGCAGCTTTTCACTAGCGGGAGTCGCCACCGGGGAGCTGTTTTTT CASSFSLAGVATGELFF
TRBJ2-2 TRBV4-2 TRBD1 NA 18 TGTGCCAGCAGCCAAGCCGGGGACAGGGGTAGGCACACCGGGGAGCTGTTTTTT CASSQAGDRGRHTGELFF
TRBJ2-3 TRBV15 TRBD2 NA 17 TGTGCCACCAGCAGAGGGACTAGCGGGGGGCGCACAGATACGCAGTATTTT CATSRGTSGGRTDTQYF
TRBJ2-5 TRBV19 TRBD2 NA 15 TGTGCCAGTAGTCCACGGACTAGCGGGATGGGGACCCAGTACTTC CASSPRTSGMGTQYF
TRBJ2-1 TRBV25-1 TRBD2 NA 16 TGTGCCAGCAGTGATCCTGGACTAGCGGGAGTGGGTGAGCAGTTCTTC CASSDPGLAGVGEQFF
TRBJ2-7 TRBV20-1 NA NA 11 TGCAGTGCTAGAGATTTGCCCGAGCAGTACTTC CSARDLPEQYF
TRBJ2-1 TRBV5-4 TRBD2 few 15 TGTGCCAGCAGCTCTACTAGCGGCTCCTACAATGAGCAGTTCTTC CASSSTSGSYNEQFF
TRBJ1-4 TRBV18 NA NA 16 TGTGCCAGCTCCTTGCAAGGAGCGTCAACTAATGAAAAACTGTTTTTT CASSLQGASTNEKLFF
TRBJ1-6 TRBV27 NA NA 15 TGTGCCAGCAGGGTCCGGGCCGACTATAATTCACCCCTCCACTTT CASRVRADYNSPLHF
TRBJ1-2 TRBV9 NA NA 15 TGTGCCAGCAGCGCTTCGACAGTCTCGAGCTATGGCTACACCTTC CASSASTVSSYGYTF
TRBJ1-2 TRBV7-2 NA NA 13 TGTGCCAGCAGCACCAGGGGCCGTGATGGCTACACCTTC CASSTRGRDGYTF
TRBJ2-7 TRBV5-1 TRBD1 once 15 TGCGCCAGCAGCCCTCCTGGGACAGAAGCCTACGAGCAGTACTTC CASSPPGTEAYEQYF
TRBJ2-1 TRBV29-1 NA NA 14 TGCAGCGTTGAAAGTCGTAGAGCCTACAATGAGCAGTTCTTC CSVESRRAYNEQFF
TRBJ2-2 TRBV11-1 TRBD1 NA 16 TGTGCCAGCAGCCGTCGGGACAGGGATTTTACCGGGGAGCTGTTTTTT CASSRRDRDFTGELFF
TRBJ2-1 TRBV9 NA NA 15 TGTGCCAGCTCAAGGGCCCCGTTGCCCGACAATGAGCAGTTCTTC CASSRAPLPDNEQFF
TRBJ1-1 TRBV18 NA NA 12 TGTGCCAGCTCACCACCGTCCAGAGAAGCTTTCTTT CASSPPSREAFF
TRBJ1-2 TRBV27 TRBD1 NA 17 TGTGCCAGCAGTGTACAGGGACAGGGGCTACCTAACTATGGCTACACCTTC CASSVQGQGLPNYGYTF
TRBJ1-1 TRBV6-1 NA NA 14 TGTGCCAGCAGTGAGAGAGGGAAGGACACTGAAGCTTTCTTT CASSERGKDTEAFF
TRBJ2-3 TRBV9 TRBD2 NA 13 TGTGCCAGCAGCCGGGAGGGGGCAGATACGCAGTATTTT CASSREGADTQYF
TRBJ1-2 TRBV7-9 NA NA 14 TGTGCCAGCAGCAACTTGGACGGAGGCTATGGCTACACCTTC CASSNLDGGYGYTF
TRBJ1-6 TRBV7-9 TRBD1 NA 17 TGTGCCAGCAGCTTAACTAAAGGGACAGGCCTAAATTCACCCCTCCACTTT CASSLTKGTGLNSPLHF
TRBJ2-5 TRBV12-3/TRBV12-4 NA NA 12 TGTGCCAGCAGTTTAGCGCAAAAGACCCAGTACTTC CASSLAQKTQYF
TRBJ2-7 TRBV6-5 TRBD2 NA 14 TGTGCCAGCAGTTATAGCGGGGGTTTCTACGAGCAGTACTTC CASSYSGGFYEQYF
TRBJ2-7 TRBV4-2 TRBD2 once 18 TGTGCCAGCAGCCAAGATTCTAGCGGGGGCCTGAGCTCCTACGAGCAGTACTTC CASSQDSSGGLSSYEQYF
TRBJ2-3 TRBV7-3 TRBD2 once 15 TGTGCCAGCAGCGAAACTAGCGGGAGCTTGGATACGCAGTATTTT CASSETSGSLDTQYF
TRBJ2-5 TRBV7-6 TRBD1 NA 16 TGTGCCAGCAGCTCGCGACACAGGGGAATCGGAGAGACCCAGTACTTC CASSSRHRGIGETQYF
TRBJ2-2 TRBV6-5 NA NA 11 TGTGCCAGCAGTTACGGGACGGAGCTGTTTTTT CASSYGTELFF
TRBJ1-4 TRBV27 TRBD1 NA 15 TGTGCCAGCAGGCTCAGGGGGGCACTAAATGAAAAACTGTTTTTT CASRLRGALNEKLFF
TRBJ1-1 TRBV7-2 NA NA 16 TGTGCCAGCAGCCTTCAACCCCCGGGCTCGAACACTGAAGCTTTCTTT CASSLQPPGSNTEAFF
TRBJ1-5 TRBV25-1 NA NA 14 TGTGCCAGCAGTGAATACAGGGAAGAACAGCCCCAGCATTTT CASSEYREEQPQHF
TRBJ2-2 TRBV6-5 TRBD2 NA 15 TGTGCCAGCAGACTAGCGGGAAGTCGAACCGGGGAGCTGTTTTTT CASRLAGSRTGELFF
TRBJ2-1 TRBV12-3/TRBV12-4 NA NA 13 TGTGCCAGCAGTTTAGCGGGTAGCGCTGAGCAGTTCTTC CASSLAGSAEQFF